These T cell receptor beta chains were read from a single sample in a study of shared clonotypes between healthy human individuals. Some clones are missing from TCRdb's copy, which holds only in-frame ones; the method was immunoSEQ multiplex PCR. The sample carries some 2,000,000 clones, 90% to 96% recorded once. The sequenced sample was naive CD4+ T cells sorted from blood. Receptors originate from a young man in good health. CDR3s include the opening cysteine and the closing phenylalanine or tryptophan. Each record gives: J gene, V gene, CDR3 protein.

>TRBJ2-3|TRBV7-2
CASSLTGRADTQYF
>TRBJ1-2|TRBV5-1
CASSPGTANYGYTF
>TRBJ2-3|TRBV27
CASSPGTSTDTQYF
>TRBJ1-1|TRBV2
CASSVAVLPEAFF
>TRBJ2-1|TRBV30
CAWSVRDNEQFF
>TRBJ1-2|TRBV19
CASSTDSEGHYGYTF
>TRBJ2-1|TRBV5-1
CASSLASGSYNEQFF
>TRBJ2-7|TRBV5-1
CAIRGYEQYF
>TRBJ2-3|TRBV7-3
CASSFNQGDTQYF
>TRBJ2-6|TRBV29-1
CSVLTGQLSGANVLTF
>TRBJ1-4|TRBV20-1
CSARAGQGLFF
>TRBJ2-5|TRBV10-3
CAISEAGTGETQYF
>TRBJ1-5|TRBV6-6
CASRPDVHNQPQHF
>TRBJ1-3|TRBV6-6
CASSYRTPGSGNTIYF
>TRBJ2-4|TRBV4-3
CASSRGQGSKNIQYF
>TRBJ1-2|TRBV7-2
CASRALWAGRDYGYTF
>TRBJ1-6|TRBV6-5
CASSYSQQSYNSPLHF
>TRBJ2-1|TRBV5-4
CASSFYGVYNEQFF